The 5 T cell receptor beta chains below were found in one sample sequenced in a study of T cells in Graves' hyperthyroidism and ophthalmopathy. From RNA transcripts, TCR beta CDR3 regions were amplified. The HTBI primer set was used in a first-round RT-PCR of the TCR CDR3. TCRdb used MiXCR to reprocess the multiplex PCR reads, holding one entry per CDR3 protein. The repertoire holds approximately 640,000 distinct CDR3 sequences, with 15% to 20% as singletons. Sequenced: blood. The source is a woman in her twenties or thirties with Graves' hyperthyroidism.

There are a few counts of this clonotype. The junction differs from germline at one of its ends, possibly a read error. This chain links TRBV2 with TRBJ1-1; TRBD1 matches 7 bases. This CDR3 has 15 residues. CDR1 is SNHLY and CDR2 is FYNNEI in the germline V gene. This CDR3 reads CACSEEAPGTVEAFF. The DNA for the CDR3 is TGTGCCTGCAGTGAAGAGGCTCCAGGGACAGTCGAAGCTTTCTTT. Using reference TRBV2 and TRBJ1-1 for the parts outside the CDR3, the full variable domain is EPEVTQTPSHQVTQMGQEVILRCVPISNHLYFYWYRQILGQKVEFLVSFYNNEISEKSEIFDDQFSVERPDGSNFTLKIRSTKLEDSAMYFCACSEEAPGTVEAFFGQGTRLTVV.

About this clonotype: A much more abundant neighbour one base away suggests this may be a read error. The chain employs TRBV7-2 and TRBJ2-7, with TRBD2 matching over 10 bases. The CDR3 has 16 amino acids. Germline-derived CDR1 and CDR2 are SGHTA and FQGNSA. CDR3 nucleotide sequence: TGTGCCAGCAGCTTGTCGGCTAGCGGGAGTGCGTACGAGCAGTGCTTC. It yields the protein CASSLSASGSAYEQCF.

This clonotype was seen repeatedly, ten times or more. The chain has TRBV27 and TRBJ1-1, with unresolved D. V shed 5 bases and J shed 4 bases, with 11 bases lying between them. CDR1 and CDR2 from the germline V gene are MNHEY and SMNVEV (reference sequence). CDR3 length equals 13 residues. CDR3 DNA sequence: TGTGCCAGCAGTCCCCCAAGTTTCACTGAAGCTTTCTTT. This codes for CASSPPSFTEAFF.

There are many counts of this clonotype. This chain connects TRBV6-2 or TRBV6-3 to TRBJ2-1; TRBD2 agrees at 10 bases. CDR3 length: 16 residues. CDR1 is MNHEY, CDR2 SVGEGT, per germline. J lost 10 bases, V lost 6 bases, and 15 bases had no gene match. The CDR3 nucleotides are TGTGCCAGCAGCGGGGGGGCTAGCGGGAGATTCGGGGAGCAGTTCTTC. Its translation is CASSGGASGRFGEQFF.

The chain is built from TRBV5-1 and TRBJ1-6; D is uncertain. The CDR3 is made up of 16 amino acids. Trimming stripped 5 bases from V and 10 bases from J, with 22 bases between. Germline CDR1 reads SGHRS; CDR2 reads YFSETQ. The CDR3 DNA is TGCGCCAGCAGTTCGACTGCTAGTCGGAGAGAGTCACCCCTCCACTTT. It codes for CASSSTASRRESPLHF.